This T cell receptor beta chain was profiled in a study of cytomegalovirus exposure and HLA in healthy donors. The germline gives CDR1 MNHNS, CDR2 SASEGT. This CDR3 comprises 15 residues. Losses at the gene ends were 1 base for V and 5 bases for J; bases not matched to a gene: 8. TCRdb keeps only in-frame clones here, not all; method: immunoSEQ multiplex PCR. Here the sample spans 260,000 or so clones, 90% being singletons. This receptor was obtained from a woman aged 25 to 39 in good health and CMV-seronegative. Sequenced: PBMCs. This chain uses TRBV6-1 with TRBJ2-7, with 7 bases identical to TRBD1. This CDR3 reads CASSEGRGRSHEQYF. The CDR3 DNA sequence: TGTGCCAGCAGTGAAGGAAGGGGGCGATCCCACGAGCAGTACTTC.